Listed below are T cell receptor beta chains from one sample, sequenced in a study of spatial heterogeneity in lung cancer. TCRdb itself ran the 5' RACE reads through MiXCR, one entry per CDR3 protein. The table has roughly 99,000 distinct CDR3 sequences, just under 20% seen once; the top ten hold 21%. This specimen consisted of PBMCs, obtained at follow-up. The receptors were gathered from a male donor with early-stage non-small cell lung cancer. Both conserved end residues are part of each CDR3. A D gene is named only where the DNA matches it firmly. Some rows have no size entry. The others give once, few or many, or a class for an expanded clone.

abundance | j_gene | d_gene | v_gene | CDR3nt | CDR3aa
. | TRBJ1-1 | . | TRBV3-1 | TGTGCCAGCAGCCAAGCCGACAGGAAGAACACTGAAGCTTTCTTT | CASSQADRKNTEAFF
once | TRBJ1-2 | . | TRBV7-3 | TGTGCCAGCAAGGTTACGGGGGGCGCAGATTATGGCTACACCTTC | CASKVTGGADYGYTF
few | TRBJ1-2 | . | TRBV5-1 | TGCGCCAGCAGCCCTGCAGGTAGCGATGGCTACACCTTC | CASSPAGSDGYTF
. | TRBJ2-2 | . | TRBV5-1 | TGCGCCAGCAGCTTGGAGCCGAGAACCGCGAACACCGGGGAGCTGTTTTTT | CASSLEPRTANTGELFF
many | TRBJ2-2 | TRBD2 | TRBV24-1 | TGTGCCACCACAGCGGGAGCTACCGGGGAGCTGTTTTTT | CATTAGATGELFF
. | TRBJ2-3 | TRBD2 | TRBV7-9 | TGTGCCAGCAGCCCAGGTAGCGGGAGAAAGGATACGCAGTATTTT | CASSPGSGRKDTQYF
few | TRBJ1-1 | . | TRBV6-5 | TGTGCCAGCAGTTACTCGAACAAGAACACTGAAGCTTTCTTT | CASSYSNKNTEAFF
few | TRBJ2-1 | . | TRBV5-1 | TGCGCCAGCAGCTTGGAAGTATCCTACAATGAGCAGTTCTTC | CASSLEVSYNEQFF
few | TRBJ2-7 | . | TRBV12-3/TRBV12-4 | TGTGCCAGCATGAGCTACTCCTACGAGCAGTACTTC | CASMSYSYEQYF
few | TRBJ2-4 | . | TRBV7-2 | TGTGCCAGCAGCTTAGCGGTCCAAAGGGGGAACATTCAGTACTTC | CASSLAVQRGNIQYF
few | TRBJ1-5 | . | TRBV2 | TGTGCCAGCATGGCAGAGATTAGCAATCAGCCCCAGCATTTT | CASMAEISNQPQHF
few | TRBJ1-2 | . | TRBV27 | TGTGCCAGCAGTTTCCGGGGTAACTATGGCTACACCTTC | CASSFRGNYGYTF
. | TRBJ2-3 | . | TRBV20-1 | TGCAGTGCTAACCGGGAAAGTGCAGATACGCAGTATTTT | CSANRESADTQYF
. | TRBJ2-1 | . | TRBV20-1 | TGCAGTGCTAGCCGTGGGGTTTCAAGAAACAATGAGCAGTTCTTC | CSASRGVSRNNEQFF
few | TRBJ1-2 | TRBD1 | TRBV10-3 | TGTGCCACCCGTACCAGCTCCCGGGACAGGGCTTATGGCTACACCTTC | CATRTSSRDRAYGYTF
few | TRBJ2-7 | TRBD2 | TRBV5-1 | TGCGCCAGCAGCCTTTGGACTAGCGGGACTACCGGGAACGAGCAGTACTTC | CASSLWTSGTTGNEQYF
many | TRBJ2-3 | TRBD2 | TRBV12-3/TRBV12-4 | TGTGCCAGCAGTTGGACTAGCGGGGGGGTAACAGATACGCAGTATTTT | CASSWTSGGVTDTQYF
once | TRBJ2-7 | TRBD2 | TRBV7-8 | TGTGCCAGCAGCCCCACGAGGAGCCGAACGGGAGGGCGGGAGCAGTACTTC | CASSPTRSRTGGREQYF
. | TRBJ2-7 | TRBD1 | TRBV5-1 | TGCGCCAGCAGCTACCGACAGGGTGTTTACGAGCAGTACTTC | CASSYRQGVYEQYF
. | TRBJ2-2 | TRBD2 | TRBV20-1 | TGCAGTGCTAGGCTAGCGGGCGCGAACACCGGGGAGCTGTTTTTT | CSARLAGANTGELFF
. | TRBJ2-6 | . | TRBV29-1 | TGCAGCGTCACACCATCTGGGGCCAACGTCCTGACTTTC | CSVTPSGANVLTF
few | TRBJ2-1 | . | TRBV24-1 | TGTGCCACCAGTGATCCCGGACCCTCCGACAATGAGCAGTTCTTC | CATSDPGPSDNEQFF
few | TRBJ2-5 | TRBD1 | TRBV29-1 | TGCAGCGTCGATCCGGGACAGGGAGAGACCCAGTACTTC | CSVDPGQGETQYF
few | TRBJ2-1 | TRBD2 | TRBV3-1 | TGTGCCAGCAGCTCGCGACTAGCGGGAAAGCAGTTCTTC | CASSSRLAGKQFF
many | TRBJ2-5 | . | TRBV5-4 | TGTGCCAGCAGCCTCGGACGTACTACCACTCCTTTACGGCAAGAGACCCAGTACTTC | CASSLGRTTTPLRQETQYF
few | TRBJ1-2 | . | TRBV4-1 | TGCGCCAGCAGCCAAGTGTCGGGAGCTAACTATGGCTACACCTTC | CASSQVSGANYGYTF
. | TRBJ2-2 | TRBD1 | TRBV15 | TGTGCCACCAGCTTCCGACAGGGGTTAGCCGGGGAGCTGTTTTTT | CATSFRQGLAGELFF
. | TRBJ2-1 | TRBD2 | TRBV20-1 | TGCAGTGTACAAAATCGCGCGGGAGGGCGCAATGAGCAGTTCTTC | CSVQNRAGGRNEQFF
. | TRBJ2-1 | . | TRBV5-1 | TGCGCCAGCAGCTTCCTAGGCGATGAGCAGTTCTTC | CASSFLGDEQFF
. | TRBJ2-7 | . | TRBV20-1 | TGCAGTGCTAGAGATCTAAGGGCATCCGGCGAGCAGTACTTC | CSARDLRASGEQYF
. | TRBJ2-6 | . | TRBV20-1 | TGCAGTGCTAGAGAGACACTCTCTGGGGCCAACGTCCTGACTTTC | CSARETLSGANVLTF
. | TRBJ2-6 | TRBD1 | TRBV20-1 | TGCAGTGCTATGGGGACAGGGGGATCCCATGGGGCCAACGTCCTGACTTTC | CSAMGTGGSHGANVLTF
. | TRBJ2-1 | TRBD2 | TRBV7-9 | TGTGCCTGCAGCTCCAGGACTAGCGGGGGATACAATGAGCAGTTCTTC | CACSSRTSGGYNEQFF
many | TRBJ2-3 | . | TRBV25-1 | TGTGCCAGCAGTGAATATGTGGGGAGTACGCAGTATTTT | CASSEYVGSTQYF
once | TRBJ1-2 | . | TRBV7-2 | TGTGCCAGCAGCTCAGAACAGATGTTTTATGGCTACACCTTC | CASSSEQMFYGYTF
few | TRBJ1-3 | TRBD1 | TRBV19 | TGTGCCAGTAGTCTAAGGACAGGGGCCTCCGGAAACACCATATATTTT | CASSLRTGASGNTIYF
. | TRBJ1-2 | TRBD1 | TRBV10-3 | TGTGCCATCAGTGAGTCGACAGGGGGAGGCTACACCTTC | CAISESTGGGYTF